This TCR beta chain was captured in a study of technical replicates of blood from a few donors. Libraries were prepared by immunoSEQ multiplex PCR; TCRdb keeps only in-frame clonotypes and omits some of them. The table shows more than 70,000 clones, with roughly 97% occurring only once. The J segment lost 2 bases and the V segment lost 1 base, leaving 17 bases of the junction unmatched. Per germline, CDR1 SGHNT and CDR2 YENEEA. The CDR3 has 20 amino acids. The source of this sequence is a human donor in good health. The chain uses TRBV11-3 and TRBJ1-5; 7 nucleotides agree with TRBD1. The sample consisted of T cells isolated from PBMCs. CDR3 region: CASSLGDTGQEGKGNQPQHF. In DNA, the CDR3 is TGTGCCAGCAGCTTAGGGGACACTGGACAGGAAGGGAAGGGCAATCAGCCCCAGCATTTT.